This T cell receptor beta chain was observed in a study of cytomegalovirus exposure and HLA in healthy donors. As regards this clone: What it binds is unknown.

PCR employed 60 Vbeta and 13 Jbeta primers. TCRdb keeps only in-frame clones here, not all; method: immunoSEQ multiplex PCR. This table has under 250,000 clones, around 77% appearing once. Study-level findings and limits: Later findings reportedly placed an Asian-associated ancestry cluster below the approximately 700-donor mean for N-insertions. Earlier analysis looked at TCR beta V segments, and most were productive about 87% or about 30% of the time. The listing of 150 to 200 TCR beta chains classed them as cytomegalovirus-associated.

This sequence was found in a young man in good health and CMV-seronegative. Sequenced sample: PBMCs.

The CDR3 region is CASSLGSAGAYEQYF. The DNA for the CDR3 is TGTGCCAGCAGCTTAGGGTCAGCAGGGGCGTACGAGCAGTACTTC. The gene calls are TRBV7-6 and TRBJ2-7; tentative D call: TRBD1 (6 bases). The CDR3 has 15 residues. Germline V CDR1 and CDR2: SGHVS, FNYEAQ. Trimming shortened V by 1 base and J by 4 bases, and 14 bases separated the two germline ends.